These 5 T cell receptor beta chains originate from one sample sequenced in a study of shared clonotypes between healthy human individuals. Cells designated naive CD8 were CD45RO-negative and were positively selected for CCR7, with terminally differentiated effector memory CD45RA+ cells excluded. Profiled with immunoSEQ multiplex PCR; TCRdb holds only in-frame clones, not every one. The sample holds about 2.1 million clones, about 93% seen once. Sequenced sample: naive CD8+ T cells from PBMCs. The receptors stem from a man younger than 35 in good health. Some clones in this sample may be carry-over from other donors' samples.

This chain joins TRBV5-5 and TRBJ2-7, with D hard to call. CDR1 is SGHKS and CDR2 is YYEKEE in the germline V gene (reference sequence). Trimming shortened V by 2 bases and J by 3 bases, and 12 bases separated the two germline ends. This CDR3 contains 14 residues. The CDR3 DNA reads TGTGCCAGCAGCTTAGTAGCCATTCGCTACGAGCAGTACTTC. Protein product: CASSLVAIRYEQYF.

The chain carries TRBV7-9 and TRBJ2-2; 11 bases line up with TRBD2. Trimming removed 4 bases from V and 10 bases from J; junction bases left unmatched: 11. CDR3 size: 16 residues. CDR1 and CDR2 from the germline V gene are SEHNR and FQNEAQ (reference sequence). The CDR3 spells CASSSRLAGHLAELFF. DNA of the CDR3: TGTGCCAGCAGCTCCCGACTAGCGGGACACCTAGCGGAGCTGTTTTTT.

DNA of the CDR3: TGTGCCAGCAGTTTAAGGCCTAGCGGGGCCAATGAGCAGTTCTTC. Its protein product is CASSLRPSGANEQFF. V is TRBV27 and J is TRBJ2-1; 9 bases map to TRBD2. The CDR3 is made up of 15 amino acids. Germline trimming cut 2 bases from V and 6 bases from J; bases unmatched to any gene: 5. Germline CDR1 is MNHEY and CDR2 is SMNVEV (reference sequence).

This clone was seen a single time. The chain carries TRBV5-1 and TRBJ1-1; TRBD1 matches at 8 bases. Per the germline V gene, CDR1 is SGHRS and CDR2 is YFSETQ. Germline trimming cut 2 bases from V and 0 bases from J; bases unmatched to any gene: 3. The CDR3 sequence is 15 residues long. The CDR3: CASSFDRGLNTEAFF. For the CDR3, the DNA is TGCGCCAGCAGCTTTGACAGGGGATTGAACACTGAAGCTTTCTTT.

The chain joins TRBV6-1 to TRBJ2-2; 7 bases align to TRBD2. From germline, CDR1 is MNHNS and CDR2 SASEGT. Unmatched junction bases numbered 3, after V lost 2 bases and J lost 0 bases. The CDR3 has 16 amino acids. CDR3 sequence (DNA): TGTGCCAGCAGTGAACTGGCGGGGGCGAACACCGGGGAGCTGTTTTTT. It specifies CASSELAGANTGELFF.